Listed below are T cell receptor beta chains from one sample, sequenced in a study of shared T cell receptors in the human thymus. TCRdb's copy holds only in-frame clones and misses some; the assay was immunoSEQ multiplex PCR. The data hold hundreds of thousands of clones, with around 87% observed a single time. These data are also associated with another study on human thymus T cells.

The sequenced sample was thymocytes. The receptors shown here come from a boy under two years old with a congenital heart defect. CDR3s include the opening cysteine and the closing phenylalanine or tryptophan. The D gene is left open where the match is weak. Clone size is not always given. Where it is, it says once, few, many or a class for expanded clones.

>once|TRBD2|TRBV28|TRBJ2-1
TGTGCCAGCTGCGCCGGGACTAGCGGGAGGTACAATGAGCAGTTCTTC
CASCAGTSGRYNEQFF
>NA|NA|TRBV7-9|TRBJ2-7
TGTGCCAGCAGCCATCAGGGCTACGAGCAGTACTTC
CASSHQGYEQYF
>NA|NA|TRBV28|TRBJ1-4
TGTGCCAGCAGTTTAATCAGGGCTAATGAAAAACTGTTTTTT
CASSLIRANEKLFF
>NA|TRBD2|TRBV4-3|TRBJ2-1
TGCGCCAGCAGCCAAGTTTATCCCTCCGGGACTAGCGGGGCGAGCTCCTACAATGAGCAGTTCTTC
CASSQVYPSGTSGASSYNEQFF
>NA|TRBD2|TRBV19|TRBJ2-1
TGTGCCAGTAGTATTGTAGCGGGGGGGTCCTACAATGAGCAGTTCTTC
CASSIVAGGSYNEQFF
>NA|TRBD2|TRBV6-7|TRBJ2-1
TGTGCCAGCAGTTACACCGGGACTAACCTCTCAAGCTCCTACAATGAGCAGTTCTTC
CASSYTGTNLSSSYNEQFF
>NA|TRBD2|TRBV6-5|TRBJ2-7
TGTGCCAGCAGTCACGGGGGGTGCGAGCAGTACTTC
CASSHGGCEQYF
>NA|NA|TRBV11-2|TRBJ1-1
TGTGCCAGCAGCCTTACAGTACAGGGTGAAGCTTTCTTT
CASSLTVQGEAFF
>NA|TRBD1|TRBV4-1|TRBJ1-6
TGCGCCAGCAGCCAAGATGGACAGGGTAGCTTGTTCCCTAATTCACCCCTCCACTTT
CASSQDGQGSLFPNSPLHF
>NA|NA|TRBV7-6|TRBJ1-5
TGTGCCAGCAGCTTAGCTCAGGGTCAGCCCCAGCATTTT
CASSLAQGQPQHF
>NA|TRBD2|TRBV14|TRBJ2-7
TGTGCCAGCAGCTCATTGACTAGCGGGTACTACGAGCAGTACTTC
CASSSLTSGYYEQYF
>once|NA|TRBV5-1|TRBJ2-7
TGCGCCAGCAGCATCCGGGACACTTCCTACGAGCAGTACTTC
CASSIRDTSYEQYF
>NA|TRBD2|TRBV12-5|TRBJ2-1
TGTGCTAGTGCCAACCCTAGCGGGGGCTACAATGAGCAGTTCTTC
CASANPSGGYNEQFF
>NA|NA|TRBV18|TRBJ1-1
TGTGCCAGCTCACCAAACAAAGAGAACACTGAAGCTTTCTTT
CASSPNKENTEAFF
>NA|NA|TRBV28|TRBJ1-2
TGTGCCAGCAGTTTTCAGGGAAGGACATATGGCTACACCTTC
CASSFQGRTYGYTF
>NA|NA|TRBV15|TRBJ2-4
TGTGCCACCAGCAGAGGTTTAGCGGAAGAATTTGGCATTCAGTACTTC
CATSRGLAEEFGIQYF
>NA|NA|TRBV28|TRBJ1-2
TGTGCCAGCAGTTTTCCAGCAGGGACTCCTAACCTCTATGGCTACACCTTC
CASSFPAGTPNLYGYTF
>NA|NA|TRBV4-1|TRBJ1-4
TGCGCCAGCAGCCAAGGGCGGCGGTCCAGGGTTGGTGAAAAACTGTTTTTT
CASSQGRRSRVGEKLFF
>NA|TRBD1|TRBV27|TRBJ1-2
TGTGCCAGCAGTAACCTGACCGGGACAGGGACTCAGGTCTATGGCTACACCTTC
CASSNLTGTGTQVYGYTF
>NA|TRBD2|TRBV6-5|TRBJ2-5
TGTGCCAGCAGTCCCGGGACTAGGTCAGAGACCCAGTACTTC
CASSPGTRSETQYF
>NA|NA|TRBV9|TRBJ2-7
TGTGCCAGCAGCGCCAGGGAAGTACCTAACTACGAGCAGTACTTC
CASSAREVPNYEQYF
>NA|TRBD2|TRBV14|TRBJ2-2
TGTGCCAGCAGCCAAGATTTCCGGGGAGGGGCCGGGGAGCTGTTTTTT
CASSQDFRGGAGELFF
>few|NA|TRBV28|TRBJ1-2
TGTGCCAGCAGTTTATGCAAACCCGTACAGGGCTTAAACTATGGCTACACCTTC
CASSLCKPVQGLNYGYTF
>NA|NA|TRBV7-6|TRBJ1-3
TGTGCCAGCAGTCCCGGAGCTCCATCTGGAAACACCATATATTTT
CASSPGAPSGNTIYF
>NA|TRBD2|TRBV14|TRBJ2-1
TGTGCCAGCACTGCGGAGCGGGAACCATACAATGAGCAGTTCTTC
CASTAEREPYNEQFF
>NA|NA|TRBV28|TRBJ1-2
TGTGCCAGCAGTCCCCGAATTGGGGCGGAGTTAGACTATGGCTACACCTTC
CASSPRIGAELDYGYTF
>NA|TRBD2|TRBV9|TRBJ2-1
TGTGCCAGCAGCGTAGCTTGGACTAGCGACTACAATGAGCAGTTCTTC
CASSVAWTSDYNEQFF
>NA|TRBD2|TRBV15|TRBJ2-7
TGTGCCACCAGCAGAGATTTGAGTCTAGCGGGAGTAGTGTCCTACGAGCAGTACTTC
CATSRDLSLAGVVSYEQYF
>NA|NA|TRBV28|TRBJ1-1
TGTGCCAGCAGTCCCTATCTCGACGGGACTGAAGCTTTCTTT
CASSPYLDGTEAFF
>NA|TRBD1|TRBV5-1|TRBJ2-7
TGCGCCAGCAGCTTGGTGACAGGGAGCTCCTACGAGCAGTACTTC
CASSLVTGSSYEQYF
>once|NA|TRBV2|TRBJ1-3
TGTGCCAGCACCGGAAAAAACAGGGTTGACACCATATATTTT
CASTGKNRVDTIYF
>NA|TRBD2|TRBV9|TRBJ2-1
TGTGCCAGCAGCGTTCTAGCGGGGTCCTACAATGAGCAGTTCTTC
CASSVLAGSYNEQFF
>NA|NA|TRBV19|TRBJ1-5
TGTGCCAGTCAACCGCCAGGGGCGGGCAATCAGCCCCAGCATTTT
CASQPPGAGNQPQHF
>NA|TRBD2|TRBV7-9|TRBJ2-5
TGTGCCAGCAGCTCTAGCGGGGGTGATCAAGAGACCCAGTACTTC
CASSSSGGDQETQYF
>NA|NA|TRBV5-4|TRBJ2-1
TGTGCCAGCAGCTTGGTGCAGTACAATGAGCAGTTCTTC
CASSLVQYNEQFF
>NA|NA|TRBV28|TRBJ2-7
TGTGCCAGCAATACCCGCGGAGAGCAGTACTTC
CASNTRGEQYF
>NA|TRBD2|TRBV27|TRBJ2-7
TGTGCCAGCAGTGAGACTAGCGGGCCCCTCGGAAGTTACGAGCAGTACTTC
CASSETSGPLGSYEQYF
>NA|NA|TRBV29-1|TRBJ2-1
TGCAGCGCTCAGTCGTGGCAGGGACACTCTTACAATGAGCAGTTCTTC
CSAQSWQGHSYNEQFF
>NA|NA|TRBV28|TRBJ1-5
TGTGCCAGCAGTTTCAAAGGGGCTTCCAATCAGCCCCAGCATTTT
CASSFKGASNQPQHF
>NA|NA|TRBV19|TRBJ2-3
TGTGCCAGTAGTATCCCGGGGCGGGGGCATACAGATACGCAGTATTTT
CASSIPGRGHTDTQYF
>NA|NA|TRBV14|TRBJ1-2
TGTGCCAGCAGCCAAGATCTTGCCGTCGGGGTGGAGGGTGGCTACACCTTC
CASSQDLAVGVEGGYTF
>NA|NA|TRBV18|TRBJ1-1
TGTGCCAGCTCACCTTGGGGGGAAGAGGACACTGAAGCTTTCTTT
CASSPWGEEDTEAFF
>NA|TRBD2|TRBV15|TRBJ2-1
TGTGCCACCAGCAGAGAGAGAGGTCTAGCGGGAGGCCGGGGTGAGCAGTTCTTC
CATSRERGLAGGRGEQFF
>few|NA|TRBV5-4|TRBJ1-1
TGTGCCAGCAGCTTGGGATCAGGGGCAGGGGCAAGATTCACTGAAGCTTTCTTT
CASSLGSGAGARFTEAFF
>once|NA|TRBV5-5|TRBJ1-5
TGTGCCAGCAGCTTGGGACAGCCGAATAGCAATCAGCCCCAGCATTTT
CASSLGQPNSNQPQHF
>NA|TRBD1|TRBV4-1|TRBJ1-2
TGCGCCAGCAGCCGCCGGGAAGGGGGCAACTATGGCTACACCTTC
CASSRREGGNYGYTF
>NA|NA|TRBV9|TRBJ2-4
TGTGCCAGCAGCCTCCCGTTAAGGACGGGATGTCCGGTAACCAAAAACATTCAGTACTTC
CASSLPLRTGCPVTKNIQYF
>NA|TRBD1|TRBV7-8|TRBJ2-7
TGTGCCAGCAGCCCTCCTCCCCAATCCGGGACAGGGGAGATGCAGTACTTC
CASSPPPQSGTGEMQYF
>few|TRBD2|TRBV4-3|TRBJ2-7
TGCGCCAGCAGCCTCGATAGCGGGAGGGCCGGGGAGCAGTACTTC
CASSLDSGRAGEQYF
>NA|TRBD1|TRBV28|TRBJ2-7
TGTGCCAGCAGTTTATGGGACAGGAACTCCTACGAGCAGTACTTC
CASSLWDRNSYEQYF
>NA|NA|TRBV14|TRBJ1-4
TGTGCCAGCAGCCAAGTACCTGCTCGGGGGGAAAAACTGTTTTTT
CASSQVPARGEKLFF
>NA|NA|TRBV20-1|TRBJ1-1
TGCAGTGCTTATGGCAGGGCGCTGGCTTTCTTT
CSAYGRALAFF
>NA|TRBD2|TRBV7-9|TRBJ2-3
TGTGCCAGCAGCTGGACTAGCCCAGATACGCAGTATTTT
CASSWTSPDTQYF